The sequence of this TCR beta chain was determined in a study of beta chain features in type 1 diabetes. As regards this clone: What it binds is unknown.

Findings of the study overall: Researchers report that Type 1 diabetes patients had moderately but significantly shorter TCRB CDR3s across all four CD4+ subsets. With patients and controls alike, PCR might favor shorter templates to an equal degree. Naive, central memory and regulatory TCRB repertoires appeared more similar among patients than healthy donors.

Investigators reverse transcribed all isolated RNA, so they sequenced expressed TCRB transcripts. TCRdb's table, derived via immunoSEQ multiplex PCR, lists solely in-frame clones and lacks some. The repertoire holds around 690,000 clones, with about an eighth as singletons. The CDR3 runs to 13 residues. Germline loops: CDR1 SGHTA, CDR2 FQGNSA. The V end lost 8 bases, the J end lost 3 bases, and 14 bases lay between the germline ends. The TCR originated in a man aged 25-40 years with type 1 diabetes. Sequencing was done on a sample of naive CD4+ T cells from blood. The rearrangement joins TRBV7-2 to TRBJ2-7; D may be TRBD1 or TRBD2 (5 bases each). CDR3 sequence reads: CASHTRGSYEQYF. The CDR3 nucleotides are TGTGCCAGCCACACTCGGGGCAGCTACGAGCAGTACTTC.